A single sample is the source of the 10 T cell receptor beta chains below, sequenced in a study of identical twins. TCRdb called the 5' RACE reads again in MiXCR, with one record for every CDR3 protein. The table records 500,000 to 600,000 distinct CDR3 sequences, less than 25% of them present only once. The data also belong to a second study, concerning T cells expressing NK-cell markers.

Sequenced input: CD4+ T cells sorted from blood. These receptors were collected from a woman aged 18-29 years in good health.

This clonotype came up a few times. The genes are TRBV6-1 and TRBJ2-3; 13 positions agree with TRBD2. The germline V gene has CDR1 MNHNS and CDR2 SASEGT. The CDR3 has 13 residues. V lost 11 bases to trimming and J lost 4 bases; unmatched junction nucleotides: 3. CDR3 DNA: TGTGCCGTGGGACTAGCGGGGTCAGATACGCAGTATTTT. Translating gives CAVGLAGSDTQYF.

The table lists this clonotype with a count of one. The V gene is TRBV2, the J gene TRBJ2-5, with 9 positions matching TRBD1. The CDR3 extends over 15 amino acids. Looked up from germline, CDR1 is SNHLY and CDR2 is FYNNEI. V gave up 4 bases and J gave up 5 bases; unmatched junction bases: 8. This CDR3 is CASSGRQGVMETQYF. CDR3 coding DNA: TGTGCCAGCAGTGGGAGACAGGGGGTAATGGAGACCCAGTACTTC.

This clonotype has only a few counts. The CDR3 region is CASSSLGGQETQYF. CDR3 bases: TGTGCCAGCAGCTCGCTAGGAGGGCAAGAGACCCAGTACTTC. The chain carries TRBV7-9 and TRBJ2-5, with a possible D match to TRBD2 (6 bases). Germline CDR1 reads SEHNR; CDR2 reads FQNEAQ (reference sequence). With 4 bases removed from V and 2 bases from J, the gap between germline ends came to 11 bases. This CDR3 contains 14 residues.

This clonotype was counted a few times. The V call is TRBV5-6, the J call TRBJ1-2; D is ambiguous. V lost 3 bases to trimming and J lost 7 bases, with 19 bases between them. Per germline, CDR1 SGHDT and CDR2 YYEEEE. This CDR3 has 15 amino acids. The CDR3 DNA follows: TGTGCCAGCAGCTCAAGAAGGGTCCCCGGGAGTGGCTACACCTTC. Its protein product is CASSSRRVPGSGYTF.

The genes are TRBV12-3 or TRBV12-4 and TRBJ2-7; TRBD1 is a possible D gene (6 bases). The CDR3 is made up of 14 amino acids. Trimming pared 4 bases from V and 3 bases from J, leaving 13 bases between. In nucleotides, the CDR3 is TGTGCCAGCAGTTCTTCTTCGGGACACTACGAGCAGTACTTC. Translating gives CASSSSSGHYEQYF.

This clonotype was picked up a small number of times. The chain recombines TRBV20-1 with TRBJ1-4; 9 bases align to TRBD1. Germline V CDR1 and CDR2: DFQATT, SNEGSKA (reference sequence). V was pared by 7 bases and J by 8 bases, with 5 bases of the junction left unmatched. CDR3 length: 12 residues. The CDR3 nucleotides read TGCAGTGGCCGGGACAGGGAAGAAAAACTGTTTTTT. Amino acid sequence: CSGRDREEKLFF.

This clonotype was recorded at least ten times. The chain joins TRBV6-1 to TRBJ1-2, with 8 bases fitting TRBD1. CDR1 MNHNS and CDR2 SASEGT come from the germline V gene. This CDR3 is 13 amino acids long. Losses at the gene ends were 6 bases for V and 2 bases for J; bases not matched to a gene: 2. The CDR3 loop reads CASSPGGNYGYTF. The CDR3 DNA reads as TGTGCCAGCAGCCCAGGGGGCAACTATGGCTACACCTTC.

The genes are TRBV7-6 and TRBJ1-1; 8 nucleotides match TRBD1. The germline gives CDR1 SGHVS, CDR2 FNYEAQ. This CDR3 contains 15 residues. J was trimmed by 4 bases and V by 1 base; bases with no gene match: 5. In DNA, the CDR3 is TGTGCCAGCAGCTTAGAAGCAGGGGGCTTCACTGAAGCTTTCTTT. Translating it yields CASSLEAGGFTEAFF.

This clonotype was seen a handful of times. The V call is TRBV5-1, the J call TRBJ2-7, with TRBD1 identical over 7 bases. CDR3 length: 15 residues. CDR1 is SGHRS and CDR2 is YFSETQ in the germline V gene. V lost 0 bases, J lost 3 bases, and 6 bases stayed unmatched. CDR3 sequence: CASSLDQGVSYEQYF. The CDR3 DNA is TGCGCCAGCAGCTTGGACCAGGGGGTAAGCTACGAGCAGTACTTC.

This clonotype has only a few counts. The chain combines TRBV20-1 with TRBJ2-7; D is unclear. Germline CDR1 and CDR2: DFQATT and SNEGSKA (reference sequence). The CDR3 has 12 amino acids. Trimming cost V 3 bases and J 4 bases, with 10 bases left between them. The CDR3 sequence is CSASGRPYEQYF. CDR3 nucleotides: TGCAGTGCTAGTGGCAGGCCTTACGAGCAGTACTTC.